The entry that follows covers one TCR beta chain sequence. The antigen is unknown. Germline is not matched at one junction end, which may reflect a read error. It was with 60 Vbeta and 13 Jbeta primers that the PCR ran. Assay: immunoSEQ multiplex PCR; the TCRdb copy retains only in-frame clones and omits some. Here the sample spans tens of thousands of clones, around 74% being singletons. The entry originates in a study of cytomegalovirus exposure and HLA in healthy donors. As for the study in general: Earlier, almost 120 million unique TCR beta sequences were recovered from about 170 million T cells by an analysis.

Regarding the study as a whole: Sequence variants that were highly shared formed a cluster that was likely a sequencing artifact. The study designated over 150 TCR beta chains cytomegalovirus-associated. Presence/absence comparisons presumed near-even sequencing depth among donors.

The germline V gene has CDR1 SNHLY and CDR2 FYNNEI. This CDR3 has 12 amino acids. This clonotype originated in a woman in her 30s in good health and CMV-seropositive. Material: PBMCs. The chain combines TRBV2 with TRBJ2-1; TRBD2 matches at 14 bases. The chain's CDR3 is CASWTSGRSRLF. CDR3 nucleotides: TGTGCCAGCTGGACTAGCGGGAGGAGTCGGCTCTTC. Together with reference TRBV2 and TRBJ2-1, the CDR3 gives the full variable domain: EPEVTQTPSHQVTQMGQEVILRCVPISNHLYFYWYRQILGQKVEFLVSFYNNEISEKSEIFDDQFSVERPDGSNFTLKIRSTKLEDSAMYFCASWTSGRSRLFGPGTRLTVL.